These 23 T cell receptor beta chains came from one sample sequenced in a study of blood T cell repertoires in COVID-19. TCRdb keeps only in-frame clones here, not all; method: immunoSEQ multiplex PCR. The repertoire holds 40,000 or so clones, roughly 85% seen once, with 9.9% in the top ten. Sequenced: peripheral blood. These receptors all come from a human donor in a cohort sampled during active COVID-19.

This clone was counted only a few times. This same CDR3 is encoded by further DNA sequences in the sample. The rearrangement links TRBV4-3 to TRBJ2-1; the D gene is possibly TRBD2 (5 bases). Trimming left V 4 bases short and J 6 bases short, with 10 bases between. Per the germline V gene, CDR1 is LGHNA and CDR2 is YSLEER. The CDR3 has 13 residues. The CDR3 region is CASSPDYLNEQFF. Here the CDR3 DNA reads TGCGCCAGCAGCCCTGACTACCTCAATGAGCAGTTCTTC.

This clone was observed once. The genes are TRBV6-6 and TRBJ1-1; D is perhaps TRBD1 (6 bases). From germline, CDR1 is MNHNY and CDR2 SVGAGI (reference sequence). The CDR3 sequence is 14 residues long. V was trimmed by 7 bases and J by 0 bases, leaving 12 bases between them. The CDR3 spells CASNLDRLNTEAFF. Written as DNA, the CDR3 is TGTGCCAGCAACCTCGACAGGTTGAACACTGAAGCTTTCTTT.

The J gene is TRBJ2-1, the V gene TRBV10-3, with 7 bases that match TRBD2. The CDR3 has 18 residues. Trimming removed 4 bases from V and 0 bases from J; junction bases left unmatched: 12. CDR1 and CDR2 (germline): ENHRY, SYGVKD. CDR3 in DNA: TGTGCCATCAGTGGAGGGGTAGGGCGCGGGAGCTCCTACAATGAGCAGTTCTTC. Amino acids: CAISGGVGRGSSYNEQFF.

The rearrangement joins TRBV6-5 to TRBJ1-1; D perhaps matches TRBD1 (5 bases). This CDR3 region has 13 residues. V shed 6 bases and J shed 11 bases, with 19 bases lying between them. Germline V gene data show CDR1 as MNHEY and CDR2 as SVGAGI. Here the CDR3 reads CASSAGPLIGAFF. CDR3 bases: TGTGCCAGCAGCGCGGGGCCCCTAATTGGGGCTTTCTTT.

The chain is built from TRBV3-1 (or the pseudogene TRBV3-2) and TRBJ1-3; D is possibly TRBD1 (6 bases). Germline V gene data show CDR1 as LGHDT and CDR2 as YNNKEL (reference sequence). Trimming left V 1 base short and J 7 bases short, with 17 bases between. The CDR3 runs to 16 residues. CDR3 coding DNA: TGTGCCAGCAGCCAAGTTAGCCGCAGGGGTGGGAACACCATATATTTT. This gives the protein CASSQVSRRGGNTIYF.

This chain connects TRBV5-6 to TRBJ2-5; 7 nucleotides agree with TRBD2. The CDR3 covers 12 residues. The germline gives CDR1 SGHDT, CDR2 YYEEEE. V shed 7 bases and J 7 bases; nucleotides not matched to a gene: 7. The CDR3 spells CASGAGPGTQYF. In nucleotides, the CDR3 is TGTGCCAGCGGAGCGGGACCAGGGACCCAGTACTTC.

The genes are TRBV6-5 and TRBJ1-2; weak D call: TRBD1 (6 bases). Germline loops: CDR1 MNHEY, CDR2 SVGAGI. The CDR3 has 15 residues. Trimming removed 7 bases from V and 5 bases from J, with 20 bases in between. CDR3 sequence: CASTTSPGGHYGYTF. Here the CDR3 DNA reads TGTGCCAGCACTACGAGCCCGGGGGGCCATTATGGCTACACCTTC.

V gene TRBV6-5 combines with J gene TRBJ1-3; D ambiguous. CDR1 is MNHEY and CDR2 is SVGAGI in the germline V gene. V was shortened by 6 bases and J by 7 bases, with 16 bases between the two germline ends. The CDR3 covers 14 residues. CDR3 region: CASSLNSRINTIYF. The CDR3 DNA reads TGTGCCAGCAGCCTCAACTCCAGGATCAACACCATATATTTT.

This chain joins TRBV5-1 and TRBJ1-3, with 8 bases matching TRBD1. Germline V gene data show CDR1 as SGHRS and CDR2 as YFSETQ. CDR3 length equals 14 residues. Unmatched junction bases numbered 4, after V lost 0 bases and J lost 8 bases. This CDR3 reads CASSLGAGGDTIYF. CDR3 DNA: TGCGCCAGCAGCTTGGGTGCAGGGGGCGACACCATATATTTT.

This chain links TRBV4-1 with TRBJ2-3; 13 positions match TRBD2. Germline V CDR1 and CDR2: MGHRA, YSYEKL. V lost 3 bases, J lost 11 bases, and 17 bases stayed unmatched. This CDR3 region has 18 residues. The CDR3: CASSQGTSGIRGVSEQYF. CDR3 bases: TGCGCCAGCAGCCAGGGGACTAGCGGGATACGGGGAGTAAGTGAGCAGTATTTT.

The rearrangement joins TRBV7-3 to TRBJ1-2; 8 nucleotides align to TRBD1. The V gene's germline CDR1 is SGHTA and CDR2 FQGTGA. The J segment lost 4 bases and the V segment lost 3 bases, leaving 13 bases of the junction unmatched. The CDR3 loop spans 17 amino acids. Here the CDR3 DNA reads TGTGCCAGCAGCTTTCCGCCTGGACAGGGTTTGGGCTATGGCTACACCTTC. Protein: CASSFPPGQGLGYGYTF.

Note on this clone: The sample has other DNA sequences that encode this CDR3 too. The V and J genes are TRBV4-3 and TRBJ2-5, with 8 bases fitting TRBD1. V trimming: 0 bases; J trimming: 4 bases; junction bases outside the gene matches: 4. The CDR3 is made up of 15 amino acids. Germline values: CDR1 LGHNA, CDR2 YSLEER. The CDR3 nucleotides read TGCGCCAGCAGCCAAGATCAGGGGGCAAGAGAGACCCAGTACTTC. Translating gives CASSQDQGARETQYF.

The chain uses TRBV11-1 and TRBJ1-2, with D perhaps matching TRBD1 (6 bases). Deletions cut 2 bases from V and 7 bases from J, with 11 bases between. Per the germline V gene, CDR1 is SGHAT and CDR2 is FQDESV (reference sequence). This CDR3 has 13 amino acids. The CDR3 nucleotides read TGTGCCAGCAGCTTAACAGGGCGTAGTGGCTACACCTTC. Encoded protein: CASSLTGRSGYTF.

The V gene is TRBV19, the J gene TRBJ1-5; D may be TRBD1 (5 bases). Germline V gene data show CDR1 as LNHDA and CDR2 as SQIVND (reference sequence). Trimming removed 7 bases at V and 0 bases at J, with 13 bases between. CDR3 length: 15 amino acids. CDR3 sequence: CASTWGTNSNQPQHF. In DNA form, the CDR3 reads TGTGCCAGTACCTGGGGCACTAATAGCAATCAGCCCCAGCATTTT.

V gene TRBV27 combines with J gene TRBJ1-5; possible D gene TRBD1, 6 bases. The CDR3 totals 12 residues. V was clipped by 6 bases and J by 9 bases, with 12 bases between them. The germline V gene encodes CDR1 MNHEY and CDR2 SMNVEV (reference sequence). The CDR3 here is CASRLQGGPQHF. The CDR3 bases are TGTGCCAGCAGATTACAGGGAGGGCCCCAGCATTTT.

The CDR3 loop reads CASSPAGNQPQHF. CDR3 nucleotides: TGTGCCAGCAGTCCAGCGGGCAATCAGCCCCAGCATTTT. This rearrangement joins TRBV6-4 to TRBJ1-5, with D unresolved. This CDR3 has 13 amino acids. The ends were cut back, 5 bases at V and 2 bases at J, with 7 bases in the middle. Germline CDR1 reads MRHNA; CDR2 reads SNTAGT.

Here the CDR3 reads CAWSRVPGSTDTQYF. CDR3 nucleotides: TGTGCCTGGAGTAGGGTCCCGGGGAGCACAGATACGCAGTATTTT. This sequence joins TRBV30 and TRBJ2-3, with D perhaps matching TRBD2 (5 bases). The germline V gene has CDR1 GTSNPN and CDR2 SVGIG (reference sequence). With 2 bases removed from V and 0 bases from J, the gap between germline ends came to 12 bases. This CDR3 comprises 15 residues.

The DNA of the CDR3 is TGTGCCAGCAGTCCAAGAGGGACAGAAATCTATGGCTACACCTTC. This sequence encodes CASSPRGTEIYGYTF. The chain joins TRBV27 to TRBJ1-2; 7 nucleotides align to TRBD1. Per germline, CDR1 MNHEY and CDR2 SMNVEV (reference sequence). V lost 5 bases, J lost 4 bases, and 10 bases stayed unmatched. There are 15 residues in the CDR3.

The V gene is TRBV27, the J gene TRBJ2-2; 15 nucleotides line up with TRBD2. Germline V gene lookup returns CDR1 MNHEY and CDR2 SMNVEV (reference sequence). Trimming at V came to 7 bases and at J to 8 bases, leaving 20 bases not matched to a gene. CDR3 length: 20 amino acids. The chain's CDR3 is CASTQGRGLAGGSLRGELFF. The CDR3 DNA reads TGTGCCAGCACCCAAGGACGGGGACTAGCGGGAGGAAGCCTACGAGGGGAGCTGTTTTTT.

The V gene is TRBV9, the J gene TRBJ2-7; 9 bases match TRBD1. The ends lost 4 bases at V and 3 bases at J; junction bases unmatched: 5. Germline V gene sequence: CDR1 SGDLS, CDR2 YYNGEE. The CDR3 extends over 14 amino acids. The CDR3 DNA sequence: TGTGCCAGCAGCACCGGACAGGGGAACTACGAGCAGTACTTC. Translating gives CASSTGQGNYEQYF.

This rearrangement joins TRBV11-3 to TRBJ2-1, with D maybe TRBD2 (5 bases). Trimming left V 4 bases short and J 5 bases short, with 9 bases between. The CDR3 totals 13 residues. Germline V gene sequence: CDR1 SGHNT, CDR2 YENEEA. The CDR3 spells CASSSTTDNEQFF. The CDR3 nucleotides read TGTGCCAGCAGCTCGACTACGGACAATGAGCAGTTCTTC.

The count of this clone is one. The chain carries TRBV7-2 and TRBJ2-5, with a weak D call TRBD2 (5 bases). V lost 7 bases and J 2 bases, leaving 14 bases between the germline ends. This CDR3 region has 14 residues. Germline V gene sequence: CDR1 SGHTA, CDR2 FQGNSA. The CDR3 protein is CASTVSTGQETQYF. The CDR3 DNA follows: TGTGCCAGCACCGTATCGACGGGGCAAGAGACCCAGTACTTC.

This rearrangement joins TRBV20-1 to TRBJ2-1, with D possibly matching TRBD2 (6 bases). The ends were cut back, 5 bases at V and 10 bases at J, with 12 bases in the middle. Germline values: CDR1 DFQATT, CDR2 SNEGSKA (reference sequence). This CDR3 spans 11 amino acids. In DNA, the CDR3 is TGCAGTGCTCCGAGCGGGCACGAGCAGTTCTTC. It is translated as CSAPSGHEQFF.